One and the same sample provided the 14 T cell receptor beta chains below, sequenced in a study of cytomegalovirus exposure and HLA in healthy donors. The PCR was carried out with 60 Vbeta primers and 13 Jbeta primers. TCRdb's copy holds only in-frame clones and misses some; the assay was immunoSEQ multiplex PCR. The sample shows fewer than 200,000 clones, roughly 70% of them seen only once. The sequenced sample consisted of PBMCs. The receptors originated from a woman in her forties or fifties in good health and CMV-seropositive.

The rearrangement joins TRBV4-1 to TRBJ1-1; D remains unclear. Germline CDR1 and CDR2: MGHRA and YSYEKL. Trimming took off 0 bases at V and 4 bases at J, with 12 bases between the two ends. This CDR3 is 15 amino acids long. The CDR3, as DNA: TGCGCCAGCAGCCAAGATAGTTCGGGGTCCACTGAAGCTTTCTTT. It specifies CASSQDSSGSTEAFF.

This clone occurred a few times. The identical CDR3 is also encoded by other nucleotide sequences in the sample. This chain connects TRBV7-2 to TRBJ2-1, with a possible D match to TRBD2 (6 bases). Germline V gives CDR1 SGHTA, CDR2 FQGNSA. V was pared by 5 bases and J by 8 bases, with 13 bases between. The CDR3 has 13 residues. The chain's CDR3 is CASSRLVRDEQFF. For the CDR3, the DNA is TGTGCCAGCAGCCGACTAGTTCGTGATGAGCAGTTCTTC.

V gene TRBV20-1 combines with J gene TRBJ1-2, with a tentative D call TRBD1 (6 bases). CDR1 DFQATT and CDR2 SNEGSKA come from the germline V gene (reference sequence). The CDR3 length is 11 residues. Trimming took 5 bases from V and 4 from J, leaving 8 bases between them. The CDR3 DNA reads TGCAGTGCTTACAGGGTCTATGGCTACACCTTC. It specifies CSAYRVYGYTF.

This CDR3 is CASSLGDTKNIQYF. CDR3 sequence (DNA): TGCGCCAGCAGCTTAGGGGATACCAAAAACATTCAGTACTTC. The V gene is TRBV5-1, the J gene TRBJ2-4; D perhaps matches TRBD1 (5 bases). V lost 2 bases, J lost 2 bases, and 8 bases lay in between. Germline CDR1 reads SGHRS; CDR2 reads YFSETQ. The CDR3 runs 14 residues.

The chain employs TRBV12-5 and TRBJ2-7; 9 positions agree with TRBD1. V shed 5 bases, J shed 5 bases, and the junction held 7 bases outside the gene matches. This CDR3 has 14 amino acids. Germline lookup yields CDR1 LGHNT and CDR2 FRNRAP. The chain's CDR3 is CASGPGTGYNEQYF. The CDR3 coding sequence is TGTGCTAGTGGTCCCGGGACAGGGTATAACGAGCAGTACTTC.

This clone has a single count. V is TRBV9 and J is TRBJ1-1, with 7 bases lining up with TRBD1. Germline trimming cut 5 bases from V and 0 bases from J; bases unmatched to any gene: 19. The CDR3 totals 19 residues. Germline CDR1 and CDR2: SGDLS and YYNGEE. The CDR3 nucleotides are TGTGCCAGCAGTGGAGGGGCAGGGGGGAATTTTGTTATGAACACTGAAGCTTTCTTT. This codes for CASSGGAGGNFVMNTEAFF.

The chain uses TRBV2 and TRBJ1-5; TRBD1 matches at 10 bases. Germline assignment: CDR1 SNHLY and CDR2 FYNNEI. J gave up 5 bases and V 7 bases, and 5 bases lay outside the gene matches. CDR3 size: 14 residues. The CDR3, as DNA: TGTGCCAGCACGGACAGGGGGTCGGATCAGCCCCAGCATTTT. This translates into CASTDRGSDQPQHF.

The chain recombines TRBV19 with TRBJ1-1, with 9 bases aligning to TRBD1. V lost 6 bases and J lost 4; bases outside the gene matches: 6. The CDR3 is 14 amino acids. Germline lookup yields CDR1 LNHDA and CDR2 SQIVND (reference sequence). CDR3: CASSPTGGVTEAFF. As DNA, the CDR3 is TGTGCCAGTAGCCCGACAGGGGGAGTCACTGAAGCTTTCTTT.

The V call is TRBV27, the J call TRBJ1-5; 8 bases are shared with TRBD1. V shed 4 bases, J shed 6 bases, and the junction held 8 bases outside the gene matches. CDR1 MNHEY and CDR2 SMNVEV come from the germline V gene (reference sequence). This CDR3 spans 15 amino acids. CDR3 region: CASSSPSGGGQPQHF. CDR3 bases: TGTGCCAGCAGTTCTCCTTCAGGGGGCGGTCAGCCCCAGCATTTT.

This sequence joins TRBV5-1 and TRBJ2-3; 9 nucleotides line up with TRBD2. V was clipped by 9 bases and J by 3 bases; unmatched bases: 14. The germline gives CDR1 SGHRS, CDR2 YFSETQ. CDR3 length: 16 amino acids. The CDR3 region is CATQLNSGGPTDTQYF. The CDR3 DNA reads TGCGCCACCCAACTAAATAGCGGGGGACCGACAGATACGCAGTATTTT.

In DNA form, the CDR3 reads TGTGCCAGCAGCTTTGAACAGGCCTATGGCTACACCTTC. It encodes CASSFEQAYGYTF. The chain recombines TRBV7-9 with TRBJ1-2; tentative D call: TRBD1 (5 bases). Germline V gene data show CDR1 as SEHNR and CDR2 as FQNEAQ (reference sequence). The CDR3 runs to 13 residues. The germline V and J ends were trimmed by 3 bases and 4 bases, with 9 bases remaining between them.

About this clone itself: Other DNA sequences within the sample encode an identical CDR3. The J gene is TRBJ2-1, the V gene TRBV29-1; TRBD2 matches at 11 bases. V gave up 7 bases and J gave up 5 bases; unmatched junction bases: 4. This CDR3 comprises 13 residues. CDR1 is SQVTM and CDR2 is ANQGSEA in the germline V gene. CDR3 sequence: CSAMGLADNEQFF. The CDR3 DNA follows: TGCAGCGCAATGGGACTAGCGGACAATGAGCAGTTCTTC.

The chain recombines TRBV4-1 with TRBJ2-7; the D is unclear. The CDR3 is 14 residues long. Germline V gene sequence: CDR1 MGHRA, CDR2 YSYEKL. Trimming removed 2 bases at V and 5 bases at J, with 13 bases between. This CDR3 reads CASSQSTEVHEQYF. For the CDR3, the DNA is TGCGCCAGCAGCCAAAGTACCGAGGTCCACGAGCAGTACTTC.

In its sample, this clone was seen a few times. The chain uses TRBV7-9 and TRBJ1-1; D is ambiguous. Germline CDR1 is SEHNR and CDR2 is FQNEAQ (reference sequence). V lost 3 bases and J lost 0, with 5 bases in between. The CDR3 is made up of 13 amino acids. CDR3 residues: CASSFPMNTEAFF. The CDR3 nucleotides read TGTGCCAGCAGCTTCCCCATGAACACTGAAGCTTTCTTT.